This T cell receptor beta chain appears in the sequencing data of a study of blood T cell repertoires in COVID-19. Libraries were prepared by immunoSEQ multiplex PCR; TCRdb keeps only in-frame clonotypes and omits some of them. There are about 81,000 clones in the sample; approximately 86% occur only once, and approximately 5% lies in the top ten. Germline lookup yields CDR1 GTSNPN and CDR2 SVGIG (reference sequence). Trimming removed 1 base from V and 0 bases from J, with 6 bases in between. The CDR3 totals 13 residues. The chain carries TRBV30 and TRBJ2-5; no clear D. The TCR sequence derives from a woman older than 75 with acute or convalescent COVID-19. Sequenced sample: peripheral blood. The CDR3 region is CAWSDTYQETQYF. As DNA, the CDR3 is TGTGCCTGGAGTGACACGTACCAAGAGACCCAGTACTTC.